Included here is one TCR beta chain sequence, with context. The antigen remains unidentified. Trimming removed 3 bases from V and 2 bases from J, with 4 bases in between. From germline, CDR1 is PRHDT and CDR2 FYEKMQ (reference sequence). The CDR3 extends over 12 amino acids. The sample belongs to a study of human versus mouse CDR3 diversity and MHC coevolution. General study findings and limits: Among all groups, two of three human donors showed least clonal inequality. Human CDR3s averaged more deletions and insertions than mouse CDR3s.

The method was immunoSEQ multiplex PCR; TCRdb's version includes in-frame clones alone and lacks a portion of them. The sample has roughly 80,000 clones; approximately 92% are singletons. The sequencing input was naive CD4+ T cells from blood. Subset indicated: CD45RO-negative CD62L-positive naive CD4 T cells. The clonotype comes from a person between 25 and 75 years old in good health. The chain couples TRBV13 to TRBJ1-1; D remains ambiguous. The CDR3 DNA follows: TGTGCCAGCAGCTTGAGTAACACTGAAGCTTTCTTT. It specifies CASSLSNTEAFF.